A single sample gave rise to the 27 T cell receptor beta chains below, sequenced in a study of cytomegalovirus exposure and HLA in healthy donors. The PCR used 60 Vbeta and 13 Jbeta primers. Using immunoSEQ multiplex PCR, the repertoire was profiled, and TCRdb retains in-frame clones only, with some absent. The sample lists 65,000 or so clones, around 62% occurring once. Material: PBMCs. Source of these receptors: a man aged 25 to 45 in good health and CMV-seronegative.

The chain is built from TRBV2 and TRBJ1-2; no clear D. CDR1 is SNHLY and CDR2 is FYNNEI in the germline V gene. Trimming pared 6 bases from V and 3 bases from J, leaving 14 bases between. The CDR3 extends over 14 amino acids. The CDR3, as DNA: TGTGCCAGCAGGGCCCGACAACTCCACTATGGCTACACCTTC. It specifies CASRARQLHYGYTF.

The chain combines TRBV7-2 with TRBJ1-6, with TRBD1 matching over 7 bases. This CDR3 is 15 amino acids long. The V gene end was trimmed by 1 base and the J gene end by 8 bases; junction bases not matched to a gene: 5. Germline lookup yields CDR1 SGHTA and CDR2 FQGNSA. For the CDR3, the DNA is TGTGCCAGCAGCTTAGAGCCACAGGGGTATTCACCCCTCCACTTT. Residues: CASSLEPQGYSPLHF.

The rearrangement links TRBV27 to TRBJ1-5; D is unresolved. This CDR3 has 14 amino acids. V lost 3 bases and J 3 bases, leaving 9 bases between the germline ends. Looked up from germline, CDR1 is MNHEY and CDR2 is SMNVEV (reference sequence). The CDR3 is CASSFGRDNQPQHF. The CDR3 nucleotides read TGTGCCAGCAGTTTCGGTCGGGACAATCAGCCCCAGCATTTT.

V and J are TRBV7-9 and TRBJ1-6; D gene ambiguous. Trimming removed 5 bases from V and 11 bases from J, with 19 bases in between. CDR1 is SEHNR and CDR2 is FQNEAQ in the germline V gene (reference sequence). This CDR3 region has 15 residues. CDR3 region: CASSPSGLIDTPLHF. CDR3 nucleotide sequence: TGTGCCAGCAGCCCGTCTGGACTTATTGACACACCCCTCCACTTT. Full variable domain (outside the CDR3, taken from reference TRBV7-9 and TRBJ1-6): DTGVSQNPRHKITKRGQNVTFRCDPISEHNRLYWYRQTLGQGPEFLTYFQNEAQLEKSRLLSDRFSAERPKGSFSTLEIQRTEQGDSAMYLCASSPSGLIDTPLHFGNGTRLTVT.

The chain is built from TRBV18 and TRBJ2-3; a weak D match, TRBD2 (6 bases). The V gene lost 3 bases and the J gene lost 7 bases, with 11 bases spanning the gap. Germline V gives CDR1 KGHSH, CDR2 LQKENI. This CDR3 contains 13 residues. CDR3 in amino acids: CASSPSEGNTQYF. The CDR3 DNA reads TGTGCCAGCTCACCTTCGGAGGGGAATACGCAGTATTTT.

This chain's CDR3 is CAWSVRGPRDSPLHF. CDR3 bases: TGTGCCTGGAGTGTACGCGGCCCTCGAGATTCACCCCTCCACTTT. The chain recombines TRBV30 with TRBJ1-6; D not certain. V lost 0 bases and J 8 bases, leaving 14 bases between the germline ends. Germline CDR1 reads GTSNPN; CDR2 reads SVGIG (reference sequence). The CDR3 sequence is 15 residues long.

This chain links TRBV7-6 with TRBJ1-1; 7 nucleotides align to TRBD1. V lost 1 base to trimming and J lost 8 bases; unmatched junction nucleotides: 7. CDR1 and CDR2 from the germline V gene are SGHVS and FNYEAQ. The CDR3 spans 14 residues. The CDR3 spells CASSLGGTVLEAFF. The DNA of the CDR3 is TGTGCCAGCAGCTTAGGCGGGACAGTCTTAGAAGCTTTCTTT.

The V gene is TRBV6-4, the J gene TRBJ1-2, with D perhaps TRBD1 (5 bases). Germline assignment: CDR1 MRHNA and CDR2 SNTAGT. Trimming cost V 3 bases and J 5 bases, with 22 bases left between them. The CDR3 is made up of 17 amino acids. The CDR3 nucleotides read TGTGCCAGCAGTGAGGGGGGAGCAGGAAGCGATTTTTATGGCTACACCTTC. This translates into CASSEGGAGSDFYGYTF.

The rearrangement links TRBV29-1 to TRBJ2-1; 8 bases agree with TRBD2. The trim removed 6 bases at V and 0 bases at J, leaving 4 bases unmatched. The CDR3 contains 14 residues. The germline V gene has CDR1 SQVTM and CDR2 ANQGSEA. The CDR3 DNA is TGCAGCGTCGGGGGGGACTTCTCCTACAATGAGCAGTTCTTC. Translation: CSVGGDFSYNEQFF.

V usage is TRBV7-3 and J usage is TRBJ1-1; D possibly corresponds to TRBD1 (6 bases). Deletions cut 5 bases from V and 4 bases from J, with 11 bases between. CDR3 size: 13 residues. Germline lookup yields CDR1 SGHTA and CDR2 FQGTGA. For the CDR3, the DNA is TGTGCCAGCAGCCTTTCCAGGGGCACTGAAGCTTTCTTT. Translating it yields CASSLSRGTEAFF.

The rearrangement uses TRBV13 and TRBJ2-5, with D unresolved. The J call is uncertain, as TRBJ2-7 better fits the DNA end. Germline CDR1 PRHDT, CDR2 FYEKMQ (reference sequence). This CDR3 is 12 amino acids long. Here the CDR3 reads CASSSGEYEQYF. The CDR3 coding sequence is TGTGCCAGCAGCTCAGGTGAATACGAGCAGTACTTC.

The V and J genes are TRBV5-1 and TRBJ2-7; no clear D gene. Germline CDR1 and CDR2: SGHRS and YFSETQ. Trimming removed 0 bases at V and 6 bases at J, with 10 bases between. CDR3 length: 13 amino acids. CDR3 nucleotides: TGCGCCAGCAGCTTGGCCTACGCTGGCGAGCAGTACTTC. This codes for CASSLAYAGEQYF.

The chain uses TRBV7-8 and TRBJ2-1; 9 bases are a match to TRBD2. Germline CDR1 SGHVS, CDR2 FQNEAQ. The CDR3 runs to 14 residues. Unmatched junction bases numbered 3, after V lost 1 base and J lost 8 bases. CDR3 in DNA: TGTGCCAGCAGCTTAGGGACTAGCGATTATGAGCAGTTCTTC. This encodes CASSLGTSDYEQFF.

V and J are TRBV5-1 and TRBJ2-2; 10 bases agree with TRBD2. The CDR3 sequence is 13 residues long. The V gene's germline CDR1 is SGHRS and CDR2 YFSETQ. V lost 7 bases, J lost 5 bases, and 2 bases stayed unmatched. This CDR3 reads CASALAGTGELFF. The CDR3 nucleotides read TGCGCCAGCGCACTAGCGGGGACCGGGGAGCTGTTTTTT.

The chain uses TRBV6-6 and TRBJ1-4, with 7 positions matching TRBD1. Trimming removed 4 bases from V and 2 bases from J; junction bases left unmatched: 4. Germline V lookup: CDR1 MNHNY, CDR2 SVGAGI (reference sequence). The CDR3 is made up of 15 amino acids. CDR3 sequence reads: CASSLRDSTNEKLFF. CDR3 sequence (DNA): TGTGCCAGCAGTTTACGGGACAGCACTAATGAAAAACTGTTTTTT.

In its sample, this clone was seen a few times. The V gene is TRBV7-8, the J gene TRBJ2-6; D unresolved. Trimming cost V 4 bases and J 0 bases, with 13 bases left between them. The CDR3 contains 17 residues. Germline CDR1 SGHVS, CDR2 FQNEAQ. The CDR3 sequence: CASSSARHLSGANVLTF. CDR3 coding DNA: TGTGCCAGCAGCTCCGCGAGACATCTCTCTGGGGCCAACGTCCTGACTTTC.

This chain uses TRBV19 with TRBJ2-7; perhaps TRBD1 as D (6 bases). V lost 5 bases and J lost 5, with 13 bases in between. CDR1 is LNHDA and CDR2 is SQIVND in the germline V gene (reference sequence). This CDR3 region has 13 residues. The CDR3: CASSLRGRDEQYF. CDR3 bases: TGTGCCAGTAGTCTCAGGGGTAGGGACGAGCAGTACTTC.

The chain combines TRBV25-1 with TRBJ1-6; D not certain. Trimming removed 4 bases from V and 4 bases from J, with 11 bases in between. The CDR3 is made up of 15 amino acids. Germline-derived CDR1 and CDR2 are MGHDK and SYGVNS. DNA of the CDR3: TGTGCCAGCAGTGCCCCGGCAGGTTATAATTCACCCCTCCACTTT. Translated, it gives CASSAPAGYNSPLHF. The full variable domain, its missing parts supplied by reference TRBV25-1 and TRBJ1-6, is EADIYQTPRYLVIGTGKKITLECSQTMGHDKMYWYQQDPGMELHLIHYSYGVNSTEKGDLSSESTVSRIRTEHFPLTLESARPSHTSQYLCASSAPAGYNSPLHFGNGTRLTVT.

The chain employs TRBV29-1 and TRBJ1-6; D perhaps matches TRBD1 (6 bases). The V end lost 5 bases, the J end lost 6 bases, and 11 bases lay between the germline ends. The CDR3 is 13 residues long. Germline CDR1 reads SQVTM; CDR2 reads ANQGSEA. The CDR3 DNA reads TGCAGCGTTTCGGGACATCCTAATTCACCCCTCCACTTT. Its translation is CSVSGHPNSPLHF.

V gene TRBV7-9 combines with J gene TRBJ2-5; 9 nucleotides align to TRBD2. CDR1 is SEHNR and CDR2 is FQNEAQ in the germline V gene (reference sequence). Losses at the gene ends were 5 bases for V and 4 bases for J; bases not matched to a gene: 11. CDR3 size: 16 residues. CDR3 nucleotide sequence: TGTGCCAGCAGCGGACGGAGCGGGGGGTCCCGAGAGACCCAGTACTTC. This gives the protein CASSGRSGGSRETQYF.

J is TRBJ2-1 and V is TRBV6-5; 7 bases map to TRBD1. Per germline, CDR1 MNHEY and CDR2 SVGAGI. J lost 8 bases, V lost 1 base, and 8 bases had no gene match. This CDR3 spans 15 amino acids. CDR3 in amino acids: CASSYWGQLGDEQFF. In nucleotides, the CDR3 is TGTGCCAGCAGTTACTGGGGACAGCTGGGGGATGAGCAGTTCTTC.

The chain is built from TRBV7-8 and TRBJ2-5, with D hard to call. V was cut by 5 bases and J by 2 bases, with 6 bases left in between. The CDR3 spans 12 residues. The germline V gene has CDR1 SGHVS and CDR2 FQNEAQ. DNA of the CDR3: TGTGCCAGCAGCCCGAGACAAGAGACCCAGTACTTC. It codes for CASSPRQETQYF.

This clone has only a few counts. The chain uses TRBV4-2 and TRBJ1-4; D gene ambiguous. The CDR3 covers 16 residues. The germline gives CDR1 LGHNA, CDR2 YNFKEQ. Between the trimmed V and J ends, which lost 0 bases and 4 bases, there was a span of 12 bases. DNA of the CDR3: TGTGCCAGCAGCCAAGATCTCCAGGATGGTAATGAAAAACTGTTTTTT. Its translation: CASSQDLQDGNEKLFF.

This chain connects TRBV4-1 to TRBJ2-3; D not certain. This CDR3 region has 15 residues. CDR1 is MGHRA and CDR2 is YSYEKL in the germline V gene. Trimming cost V 0 bases and J 2 bases, with 9 bases left between them. The CDR3 loop reads CASSQDEELTDTQYF. In DNA, the CDR3 is TGCGCCAGCAGCCAAGATGAGGAACTCACAGATACGCAGTATTTT.

This rearrangement joins TRBV9 to TRBJ1-5, with 7 positions matching TRBD1. CDR3 length: 16 amino acids. Germline V gene sequence: CDR1 SGDLS, CDR2 YYNGEE. The ends lost 4 bases at V and 3 bases at J; junction bases unmatched: 10. The DNA of the CDR3 is TGTGCCAGCAGCCCCCTGGGGGACAGCCTCAATCAGCCCCAGCATTTT. It codes for CASSPLGDSLNQPQHF.

This chain uses TRBV4-2 with TRBJ2-5; possibly TRBD2 for D (7 bases). This CDR3 contains 17 residues. Trimming cost V 3 bases and J 4 bases, with 21 bases left between them. Germline V gene lookup returns CDR1 LGHNA and CDR2 YNFKEQ. The CDR3 nucleotides are TGTGCCAGCAGCCAGTTCGCTCTAGGGGGGGCAGGAGAGACCCAGTACTTC. Protein product: CASSQFALGGAGETQYF.

The genes are TRBV14 and TRBJ1-5, with unresolved D. Trimming removed 0 bases at V and 2 bases at J, with 8 bases between. There are 15 residues in the CDR3. Germline V gene sequence: CDR1 SGHDN, CDR2 FVKESK. CDR3 sequence: CASSQDVRGNQPQHF. CDR3 bases: TGTGCCAGCAGCCAAGATGTGAGAGGCAATCAGCCCCAGCATTTT.